Shown below are 21 T cell receptor beta chains from a single sample sequenced in a study of PD-1 blockade in classical Hodgkin lymphoma. Method: immunoSEQ multiplex PCR; TCRdb's copy keeps in-frame clones and lacks some. The table lists about 23,000 clones, roughly 90% of them singletons. Documented time point: cycle 4 day 1 (C4D1), after six to seven weeks of nivolumab. Relapses following autologous stem cell transplantation were seen in all patients, with brentuximab vedotin exposure varying. The input for sequencing was peripheral blood mononuclear cells (PBMCs), taken before the fourth cycle of nivolumab. These receptor sequences come from a human donor with classical Hodgkin lymphoma.

The rearrangement links TRBV7-9 to TRBJ2-2; a weak D match, TRBD2 (7 bases). V lost 5 bases and J lost 0, with 16 bases in between. CDR1 is SEHNR, CDR2 FQNEAQ, per germline (reference sequence). The CDR3 has 17 amino acids. DNA of the CDR3: TGTGCCAGCAGCCATTTGGGAGGGACACCGAACACCGGGGAGCTGTTTTTT. Protein: CASSHLGGTPNTGELFF.

The V and J genes are TRBV4-2 and TRBJ1-5; D is ambiguous. The CDR3 extends over 16 amino acids. Trimming took off 4 bases at V and 4 bases at J, with 17 bases between the two ends. The germline V gene has CDR1 LGHNA and CDR2 YNFKEQ. CDR3 region: CASSPSSRRGNQPQHF. CDR3 nucleotides: TGTGCCAGCAGCCCCTCCAGCAGGCGGGGTAATCAGCCCCAGCATTTT.

The chain has TRBV7-3 and TRBJ2-5; no definite D call. CDR3 length: 13 amino acids. Germline CDR1 reads SGHTA; CDR2 reads FQGTGA. V shed 1 base and J shed 5 bases, with 8 bases lying between them. The CDR3 DNA is TGTGCCAGCAGCTTAATTGGCGACGAGACCCAGTACTTC. Encoded protein: CASSLIGDETQYF. Together with reference TRBV7-3 and TRBJ2-5, the CDR3 gives the full variable domain: GAGVSQTPSNKVTEKGKYVELRCDPISGHTALYWYRQSLGQGPEFLIYFQGTGAADDSGLPNDRFFAVRPEGSVSTLKIQRTERGDSAVYLCASSLIGDETQYFGPGTRLLVL.

The chain uses TRBV7-2 and TRBJ2-2; perhaps TRBD1 as D (6 bases). Germline V gene lookup returns CDR1 SGHTA and CDR2 FQGNSA. V gave up 2 bases and J gave up 5 bases, with 6 bases separating them. This CDR3 comprises 13 residues. This CDR3 reads CASSLRGTGELFF. The CDR3 nucleotides read TGTGCCAGCAGCTTAAGGGGGACCGGGGAGCTGTTTTTT.

The chain joins TRBV5-1 to TRBJ2-7, with a tentative D call TRBD1 (6 bases). CDR3 length: 14 residues. Germline V gene lookup returns CDR1 SGHRS and CDR2 YFSETQ. The V end was cut by 2 bases, the J end by 3 bases, with 12 bases between. CDR3 DNA: TGCGCCAGCAGCTTTTACCCGGACAGCTACGAGCAGTACTTC. Amino acids: CASSFYPDSYEQYF.

This sequence joins TRBV30 and TRBJ2-2; 8 bases fit TRBD1. The germline V gene has CDR1 GTSNPN and CDR2 SVGIG (reference sequence). This CDR3 region has 17 residues. Germline trimming cut 0 bases from V and 2 bases from J; bases unmatched to any gene: 8. CDR3: CAWSVEDRAGNTGELFF. The CDR3 bases are TGTGCCTGGAGTGTCGAGGACAGGGCTGGTAACACCGGGGAGCTGTTTTTT. The full variable domain, completed using reference TRBV30 and TRBJ2-2, is SQTIHQWPATLVQPVGSPLSLECTVEGTSNPNLYWYRQAAGRGLQLLFYSVGIGQISSEVPQNLSASRPQDRQFILSSKKLLLSDSGFYLCAWSVEDRAGNTGELFFGEGSRLTVL.

This rearrangement joins TRBV5-1 to TRBJ1-2; possible D gene TRBD1, 6 bases. Trimming removed 2 bases from V and 4 bases from J, with 9 bases in between. Germline CDR1 reads SGHRS; CDR2 reads YFSETQ. CDR3 length equals 13 residues. CDR3: CASSLGGPYGYTF. Here the CDR3 DNA reads TGCGCCAGCAGCTTAGGGGGTCCCTATGGCTACACCTTC.

This chain uses TRBV2 with TRBJ2-7, with 8 bases aligning to TRBD1. The CDR3 has 17 residues. Unmatched junction bases numbered 14, after V lost 1 base and J lost 6 bases. The germline CDR1 and CDR2 sequences are SNHLY and FYNNEI. This chain's CDR3 is CASSEGTTGELGSEQYF. CDR3 nucleotides: TGTGCCAGCAGTGAAGGGACGACAGGGGAACTCGGGAGCGAGCAGTACTTC.

The chain employs TRBV5-1 and TRBJ2-7, with TRBD1 identical over 8 bases. The CDR3 spans 14 residues. The ends lost 4 bases at V and 4 bases at J; junction bases unmatched: 7. In germline, CDR1 is SGHRS, CDR2 YFSETQ. In nucleotides, the CDR3 is TGCGCCAGCAGCAGGTTTGGGACAGGATACGAGCAGTACTTC. This gives the protein CASSRFGTGYEQYF.

The chain has TRBV7-2 and TRBJ2-1, with 9 nucleotides matching TRBD2. This CDR3 region has 18 residues. From germline, CDR1 is SGHTA and CDR2 FQGNSA. V shed 0 bases, J shed 5 bases, and the junction held 11 bases outside the gene matches. CDR3 bases: TGTGCCAGCAGCTTAGCGCTTCGGGCTAGCGGGGACCACAATGAGCAGTTCTTC. Its protein is CASSLALRASGDHNEQFF.

This clone was seen a single time. J is TRBJ2-5 and V is TRBV4-1; D is unclear. CDR3 length: 14 residues. Trimming removed 4 bases from V and 1 base from J, with 10 bases in between. Germline-derived CDR1 and CDR2 are MGHRA and YSYEKL. The CDR3 is CASSPLARQETQYF. CDR3 DNA: TGCGCCAGCAGCCCTCTGGCACGCCAAGAGACCCAGTACTTC.

The gene calls are TRBV27 and TRBJ1-1, with TRBD1 matching over 9 bases. CDR1 and CDR2 (germline): MNHEY, SMNVEV (reference sequence). V was clipped by 3 bases and J by 4 bases; unmatched bases: 3. The CDR3 covers 14 residues. CDR3 in DNA: TGTGCCAGCAGTTTGACAGGGGGGGGCACTGAAGCTTTCTTT. The encoded protein is CASSLTGGGTEAFF.

This clone turned up a few times. CDR3 in DNA: TGTGCCAGCAGTGAAGCCGGTGCAGGGGTCGGCTATGGCTACACCTTC. Translated: CASSEAGAGVGYGYTF. The V call is TRBV6-1, the J call TRBJ1-2; maybe TRBD1 (6 bases). The CDR3 runs 16 residues. The V gene lost 0 bases and the J gene lost 4 bases, with 15 bases spanning the gap. Germline V gives CDR1 MNHNS, CDR2 SASEGT.

As for this clone: Other DNA sequences in this specimen translate into the identical CDR3. The rearrangement joins TRBV7-8 to TRBJ2-1; D is ambiguous. The CDR3 sequence is 14 residues long. The V and J ends lost 2 bases and 5 bases respectively, with 10 bases between them. The germline V gene has CDR1 SGHVS and CDR2 FQNEAQ. The CDR3 protein is CASSLRTANNEQFF. The DNA of the CDR3 is TGTGCCAGCAGCTTAAGGACGGCCAACAATGAGCAGTTCTTC.

This clone was counted once. The J gene is TRBJ2-7, the V gene TRBV30; TRBD2 matches at 7 bases. V trimming: 2 bases; J trimming: 4 bases; junction bases outside the gene matches: 11. The germline gives CDR1 GTSNPN, CDR2 SVGIG (reference sequence). CDR3 length: 15 residues. CDR3 region: CAWSPLTERGYEQYF. The CDR3 DNA reads TGTGCCTGGAGTCCTCTGACCGAGCGGGGATACGAGCAGTACTTC.

The chain has TRBV27 and TRBJ2-1; 10 bases are shared with TRBD2. CDR3 size: 17 residues. CDR1 is MNHEY, CDR2 SMNVEV, per germline (reference sequence). Unmatched junction bases numbered 11, after V lost 4 bases and J lost 5 bases. For the CDR3, the DNA is TGTGCCAGCAGTTCACCTTCTTGGACTAGCGGCCACAATGAGCAGTTCTTC. This gives the protein CASSSPSWTSGHNEQFF.

The genes are TRBV9 and TRBJ2-5; possible D gene TRBD1, 6 bases. This CDR3 region has 14 residues. Germline CDR1 reads SGDLS; CDR2 reads YYNGEE. Between the trimmed V and J ends, which lost 4 bases and 4 bases, there was a span of 14 bases. The CDR3 sequence: CASSLDSLGETQYF. CDR3 nucleotides: TGTGCCAGCAGCCTGGACAGCCTCGGAGAGACCCAGTACTTC.

This rearrangement joins TRBV6-1 to TRBJ1-1; D unclear. Trimming took 6 bases from V and 0 from J, leaving 14 bases between them. The CDR3 totals 15 residues. Germline V gene lookup returns CDR1 MNHNS and CDR2 SASEGT. CDR3 amino acids: CASSILKYMNTEAFF. CDR3 coding DNA: TGTGCCAGCAGCATATTGAAGTACATGAACACTGAAGCTTTCTTT.

In DNA form, the CDR3 reads TGTGCCAGTAGTAAGGGGCCGGGGGCGTACAATGAGCAGTTCTTC. It codes for CASSKGPGAYNEQFF. The chain is built from TRBV19 and TRBJ2-1; D assignment may be TRBD1 or TRBD2 (6 bases each). Trimming pared 4 bases from V and 4 bases from J, leaving 14 bases between. Germline CDR1 reads LNHDA; CDR2 reads SQIVND (reference sequence). The length of the CDR3 is 15 residues.

This clone appeared a few times. The genes are TRBV7-9 and TRBJ2-1; D is ambiguous. Germline lookup yields CDR1 SEHNR and CDR2 FQNEAQ (reference sequence). V was pared by 5 bases and J by 9 bases, with 20 bases between. The CDR3 is 15 residues long. This chain's CDR3 is CASSPPMESLSEQFF. CDR3 in DNA: TGTGCCAGCAGCCCACCGATGGAGTCCTTAAGTGAGCAGTTCTTC.

The chain is built from TRBV15 and TRBJ2-3; D is perhaps TRBD2 (5 bases). V lost 2 bases and J 1 base, leaving 10 bases between the germline ends. CDR3 size: 15 residues. CDR1 and CDR2 (germline): LNHNV, YYDKDF (reference sequence). CDR3 protein: CATSRLRGGTDTQYF. CDR3 in DNA: TGTGCCACCAGCAGATTACGGGGAGGCACAGATACGCAGTATTTT.